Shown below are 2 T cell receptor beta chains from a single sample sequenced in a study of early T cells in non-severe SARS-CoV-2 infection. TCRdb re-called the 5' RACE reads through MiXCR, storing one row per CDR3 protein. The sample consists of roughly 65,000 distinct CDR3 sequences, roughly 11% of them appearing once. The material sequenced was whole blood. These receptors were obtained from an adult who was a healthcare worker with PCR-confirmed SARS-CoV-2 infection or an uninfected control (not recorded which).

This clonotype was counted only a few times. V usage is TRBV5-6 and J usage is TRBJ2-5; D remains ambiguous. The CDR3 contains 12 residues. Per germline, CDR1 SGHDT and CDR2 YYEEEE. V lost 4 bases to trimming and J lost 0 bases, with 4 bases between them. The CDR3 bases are TGTGCCAGCAGCCCAGACCAAGAGACCCAGTACTTC. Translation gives CASSPDQETQYF.

CDR3 nucleotide sequence: TGTGCCACTCAGGGGTCCTATGGCTACACCTTC. It translates to CATQGSYGYTF. V is TRBV19 and J is TRBJ1-2; TRBD1 is a possible D gene (6 bases). Trimming shortened V by 10 bases and J by 4 bases, and 10 bases separated the two germline ends. Germline lookup yields CDR1 LNHDA and CDR2 SQIVND (reference sequence). The length of the CDR3 is 11 residues.